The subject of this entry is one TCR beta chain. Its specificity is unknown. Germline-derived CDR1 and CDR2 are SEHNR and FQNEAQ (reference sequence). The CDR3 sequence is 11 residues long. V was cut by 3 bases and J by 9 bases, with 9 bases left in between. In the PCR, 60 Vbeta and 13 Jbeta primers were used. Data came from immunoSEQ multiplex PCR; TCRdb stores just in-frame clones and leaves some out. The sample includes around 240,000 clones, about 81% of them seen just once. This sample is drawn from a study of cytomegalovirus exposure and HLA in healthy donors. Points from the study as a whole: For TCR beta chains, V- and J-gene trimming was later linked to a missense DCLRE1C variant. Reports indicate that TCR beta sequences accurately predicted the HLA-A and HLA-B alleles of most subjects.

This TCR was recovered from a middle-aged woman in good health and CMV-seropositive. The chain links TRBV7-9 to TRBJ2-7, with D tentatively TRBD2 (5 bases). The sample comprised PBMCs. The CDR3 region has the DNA TGTGCCAGCAGCTTCTTTGGGAGGCAGTACTTC. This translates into CASSFFGRQYF.